These 32 T cell receptor beta chains were sequenced from one sample in a study of cytomegalovirus exposure and HLA in healthy donors. Clones were sequenced by immunoSEQ multiplex PCR, and TCRdb holds only the in-frame ones, with some missing. The data show about 120,000 clones, 75% to 90% seen once. Sequencing input: PBMCs. These receptors were taken from a man younger than 35 in good health and CMV-seropositive.

This chain joins TRBV7-6 and TRBJ1-2; D remains unclear. Germline loops: CDR1 SGHVS, CDR2 FNYEAQ. The CDR3 has 8 amino acids. Deletions cut 3 bases from V and 13 bases from J, with 3 bases between. The CDR3 DNA reads as TGTGCCAGCAGCTTCTGCACCTTC. Its translation is CASSFCTF.

CDR3 loop: CASRLLRDSYQPQHF. Here the CDR3 DNA reads TGTGCCAGCAGACTTCTCCGGGACAGCTATCAGCCCCAGCATTTT. This sequence joins TRBV28 and TRBJ1-5, with 7 bases that match TRBD1. The V gene end was trimmed by 6 bases and the J gene end by 5 bases; junction bases not matched to a gene: 10. The CDR3 has 15 amino acids. CDR1 is MDHEN, CDR2 SYDVKM, per germline.

The chain links TRBV4-2 to TRBJ2-7; 8 nucleotides match TRBD1. From germline, CDR1 is LGHNA and CDR2 YNFKEQ. The CDR3 loop spans 17 amino acids. V was pared by 3 bases and J by 0 bases, with 10 bases of the junction left unmatched. The CDR3 DNA follows: TGTGCCAGCAGCCAGCTTCTCGGGACAGGCCGCTCCTACGAGCAGTACTTC. This encodes CASSQLLGTGRSYEQYF.

This rearrangement joins TRBV27 to TRBJ1-6; 9 bases are shared with TRBD1. The CDR3 length is 15 residues. The V gene's germline CDR1 is MNHEY and CDR2 SMNVEV (reference sequence). The J segment lost 10 bases and the V segment lost 4 bases, leaving 8 bases of the junction unmatched. This CDR3 is CASSSPGQGISPLHF. In DNA, the CDR3 is TGTGCCAGCAGTTCTCCGGGACAGGGAATCTCACCCCTCCACTTT.

The V gene is TRBV10-3, the J gene TRBJ2-1; D call uncertain. Trimming cost V 6 bases and J 2 bases, with 8 bases left between them. CDR1 and CDR2 from the germline V gene are ENHRY and SYGVKD. The CDR3 is 13 residues long. The CDR3 protein is CAISPSPYNEQFF. The CDR3 region has the DNA TGTGCCATCAGCCCATCCCCCTACAATGAGCAGTTCTTC.

This chain links TRBV6-7 with TRBJ1-6; 7 nucleotides line up with TRBD1. TRBV6-7 is identified as an open reading frame with a role that is uncertain. The V and J ends lost 7 bases and 8 bases, in that order; junction bases with no gene match: 8. The CDR3 is 14 residues long. CDR3 sequence: CASIAGQADSPLHF. The CDR3 DNA follows: TGTGCCAGCATCGCCGGACAGGCGGATTCACCCCTCCACTTT.

V usage is TRBV4-2 and J usage is TRBJ1-2; TRBD1 might be the D (5 bases). Germline assignment: CDR1 LGHNA and CDR2 YNFKEQ. V was cut by 1 base and J by 5 bases, with 17 bases left in between. CDR3 length: 16 amino acids. The DNA of the CDR3 is TGTGCCAGCAGCCAAGCAACCGACAGTCTCATATATGGCTACACCTTC. It is translated as CASSQATDSLIYGYTF.

This chain uses TRBV4-1 with TRBJ2-2; 8 nucleotides match TRBD1. Germline V gene sequence: CDR1 MGHRA, CDR2 YSYEKL. Trimming cost V 1 base and J 7 bases; bases outside gene matches: 2. The CDR3 extends over 14 amino acids. In nucleotides, the CDR3 is TGCGCCAGCAGCCAAGGACAGGGGCTCGGGGAGCTGTTTTTT. As protein: CASSQGQGLGELFF.

V gene TRBV28 combines with J gene TRBJ1-5; the D is unclear. Germline V gene lookup returns CDR1 MDHEN and CDR2 SYDVKM. V was trimmed by 2 bases and J by 3 bases, leaving 5 bases between them. This CDR3 region has 13 residues. CDR3 in amino acids: CASSLQNNQPQHF. CDR3 DNA: TGTGCCAGCAGTTTACAGAACAATCAGCCCCAGCATTTT.

The V call is TRBV2, the J call TRBJ1-6, with D maybe TRBD1 (5 bases). The CDR3 runs 16 residues. Trimming cost V 4 bases and J 5 bases, with 15 bases left between them. Germline V gene data show CDR1 as SNHLY and CDR2 as FYNNEI. The CDR3 bases are TGTGCCAGCAGTGCTAATACCGCCAGGGATAATTCACCCCTCCACTTT. It codes for CASSANTARDNSPLHF.

The CDR3 spells CASSPGRRSPLHF. In DNA form, the CDR3 reads TGTGCCAGCAGTCCCGGCAGGCGATCACCCCTCCACTTT. The chain links TRBV7-2 to TRBJ1-6; D unresolved. Germline values: CDR1 SGHTA, CDR2 FQGNSA. Trimming removed 6 bases at V and 10 bases at J, with 13 bases between. The CDR3 runs to 13 residues.

The chain employs TRBV6-5 and TRBJ1-1; 7 bases fit TRBD1. The ends lost 10 bases at V and 2 bases at J; junction bases unmatched: 7. This CDR3 region has 13 residues. Looked up from germline, CDR1 is MNHEY and CDR2 is SVGAGI. The CDR3 DNA follows: TGTGCCACGACAGGGCCAATCAACACTGAAGCTTTCTTT. Protein product: CATTGPINTEAFF.

The chain combines TRBV18 with TRBJ2-7; TRBD1 aligns across 10 bases. There are 14 residues in the CDR3. After removal of 3 bases from V and 7 bases from J, the junction contained 6 bases not matched to a gene. Looked up from germline, CDR1 is KGHSH and CDR2 is LQKENI. CDR3 nucleotides: TGTGCCAGCTCACCCCGGACAGGGGGTGGGGAGCAGTACTTC. Translation gives CASSPRTGGGEQYF.

The genes are TRBV5-6 and TRBJ2-5; 9 bases align to TRBD2. Germline V gene data show CDR1 as SGHDT and CDR2 as YYEEEE. V was clipped by 3 bases and J by 4 bases; unmatched bases: 4. This CDR3 spans 14 amino acids. CDR3 sequence: CASSWGLAGETQYF. CDR3 bases: TGTGCCAGCAGCTGGGGACTAGCAGGAGAGACCCAGTACTTC. Using reference TRBV5-6 and TRBJ2-5 for the parts outside the CDR3, the full variable domain is DAGVTQSPTHLIKTRGQQVTLRCSPKSGHDTVSWYQQALGQGPQFIFQYYEEEERQRGNFPDRFSGHQFPNYSSELNVNALLLGDSALYLCASSWGLAGETQYFGPGTRLLVL.

The chain has TRBV18 and TRBJ2-3; TRBD2 agrees at 7 bases. V shed 3 bases and J 1 base; nucleotides not matched to a gene: 7. Germline V lookup: CDR1 KGHSH, CDR2 LQKENI. CDR3 size: 16 residues. For the CDR3, the DNA is TGTGCCAGCTCACCCGCGCTAGCGGTGCGCACAGATACGCAGTATTTT. Its protein product is CASSPALAVRTDTQYF.

This clone was seen only a few times. The rearrangement joins TRBV7-8 to TRBJ1-5; the D gene is possibly TRBD1 (5 bases). Trimming took 7 bases from V and 7 from J, leaving 11 bases between them. Germline V gene data show CDR1 as SGHVS and CDR2 as FQNEAQ. The CDR3 is 12 amino acids. The CDR3 loop reads CASTRAGQPQHF. The CDR3 DNA reads as TGTGCCAGCACCAGGGCGGGACAGCCCCAGCATTTT. The entire variable domain, with the rest obtained from reference TRBV7-8 and TRBJ1-5, is as follows: GAGVSQSPRYKVAKRGQDVALRCDPISGHVSLFWYQQALGQGPEFLTYFQNEAQLDKSGLPSDRFFAERPEGSVSTLKIQRTQQEDSAVYLCASTRAGQPQHFGDGTRLSIL.

The chain carries TRBV5-1 and TRBJ1-3; D not resolved. CDR3 length: 13 residues. V shed 3 bases and J shed 0 bases, with 4 bases lying between them. The germline CDR1 and CDR2 sequences are SGHRS and YFSETQ. The CDR3 loop is CASSSFSGNTIYF. The CDR3, as DNA: TGCGCCAGCAGCTCGTTCTCTGGAAACACCATATATTTT.

The chain carries TRBV7-9 and TRBJ2-3, with TRBD2 matching over 10 bases. CDR1 SEHNR and CDR2 FQNEAQ come from the germline V gene (reference sequence). V trimming: 5 bases; J trimming: 1 base; junction bases outside the gene matches: 12. The CDR3 is made up of 18 amino acids. CDR3 bases: TGTGCCAGCAGCCCGACCTTGGGAACTAGCGGGGGCACAGATACGCAGTATTTT. This gives the protein CASSPTLGTSGGTDTQYF.

This clone was seen a few times. The chain joins TRBV5-6 to TRBJ2-7, with no clear D. V was clipped by 2 bases and J by 5 bases, with 14 bases between them. This CDR3 has 14 amino acids. Germline assignment: CDR1 SGHDT and CDR2 YYEEEE. CDR3 sequence: CASSLGQTPDEQYF. CDR3 in DNA: TGTGCCAGCAGCTTAGGCCAGACTCCTGACGAGCAGTACTTC.

J is TRBJ1-3 and V is TRBV6-6; D not resolved. The CDR3 has 15 residues. Trimming cost V 6 bases and J 4 bases, with 16 bases left between them. CDR1 and CDR2 from the germline V gene are MNHNY and SVGAGI (reference sequence). The CDR3 is CASSSEGLHGNTIYF. In DNA form, the CDR3 reads TGTGCCAGCAGCTCGGAGGGTCTACACGGAAACACCATATATTTT.

The V gene is TRBV5-1, the J gene TRBJ1-6; TRBD1 aligns across 7 bases. Trimming cost V 4 bases and J 9 bases; bases outside gene matches: 10. CDR1 and CDR2 (germline): SGHRS, YFSETQ. There are 15 residues in the CDR3. CDR3 sequence reads: CASSVNRGVGSPLHF. CDR3 bases: TGCGCCAGCAGCGTAAACAGGGGTGTAGGTTCACCCCTCCACTTT.

In this sample, this clone turned up once. This chain connects TRBV7-6 to TRBJ2-5; a possible D gene is TRBD1 (6 bases). CDR1 is SGHVS, CDR2 FNYEAQ, per germline. CDR3 length: 12 amino acids. Trimming removed 8 bases at V and 2 bases at J, with 9 bases between. CDR3 sequence (DNA): TGTGCCAGCTCAGGGGCTCAAGAGACCCAGTACTTC. It specifies CASSGAQETQYF. The entire variable domain, with the rest obtained from reference TRBV7-6 and TRBJ2-5, is as follows: GAGVSQSPRYKVTKRGQDVALRCDPISGHVSLYWYRQALGQGPEFLTYFNYEAQQDKSGLPNDRFSAERPEGSISTLTIQRTEQRDSAMYRCASSGAQETQYFGPGTRLLVL.

The rearrangement joins TRBV2 to TRBJ2-7; TRBD2 matches 7 bases. Germline V CDR1 and CDR2: SNHLY, FYNNEI. Trimming took 9 bases from V and 1 from J; bases not matched to a gene: 9. CDR3 length: 14 amino acids. The CDR3, as DNA: TGTGCCAGATCGGCGAGCGGGGAGTCCTACGAGCAGTACTTC. This gives the protein CARSASGESYEQYF.

The chain recombines TRBV28 with TRBJ2-2; D unresolved. Deletions cut 7 bases from V and 5 bases from J, with 11 bases between. This CDR3 is 13 amino acids long. Germline-derived CDR1 and CDR2 are MDHEN and SYDVKM. The CDR3 nucleotides are TGTGCCAGCACCCCGCGACAAACCGGGGAGCTGTTTTTT. Its translation is CASTPRQTGELFF.

The V call is TRBV7-6, the J call TRBJ2-5, with no clear D. In germline, CDR1 is SGHVS, CDR2 FNYEAQ. The length of the CDR3 is 17 residues. V lost 4 bases, J lost 2 bases, and 20 bases lay in between. Here the CDR3 DNA reads TGTGCCAGCAGCTCACCGATCGTAGTGTATGAGCAAGAGACCCAGTACTTC. Amino acid sequence: CASSSPIVVYEQETQYF.

The rearrangement joins TRBV19 to TRBJ2-4; no reliable D call. The CDR3 extends over 17 amino acids. V was shortened by 3 bases and J by 1 base, with 16 bases between the two germline ends. Per germline, CDR1 LNHDA and CDR2 SQIVND (reference sequence). The CDR3 DNA reads as TGTGCCAGTAGTATCGGGTATTCGGCCCTGGCCAAAAACATTCAGTACTTC. Protein product: CASSIGYSALAKNIQYF.

This rearrangement joins TRBV6-1 to TRBJ2-1, with TRBD2 as a possible D gene (5 bases). This CDR3 spans 15 amino acids. Germline V gives CDR1 MNHNS, CDR2 SASEGT. The ends were cut back, 3 bases at V and 3 bases at J, with 12 bases in the middle. CDR3 amino acids: CASSEEAPIYNEQFF. Here the CDR3 DNA reads TGTGCCAGCAGTGAGGAGGCTCCCATCTACAATGAGCAGTTCTTC.

Here the CDR3 reads CASSRQGEGWTGELFF. The CDR3 coding sequence is TGCGCCAGCAGCAGGCAGGGGGAAGGTTGGACCGGGGAGCTGTTTTTT. The chain joins TRBV5-1 to TRBJ2-2; TRBD1 matches 7 bases. CDR1 is SGHRS and CDR2 is YFSETQ in the germline V gene. Trimming took 4 bases from V and 5 from J; bases not matched to a gene: 11. The CDR3 covers 16 residues.

This chain uses TRBV6-1 with TRBJ2-2; 7 bases align to TRBD1. Germline assignment: CDR1 MNHNS and CDR2 SASEGT. This CDR3 spans 14 amino acids. V gave up 7 bases and J gave up 3 bases; unmatched junction bases: 5. Here the CDR3 DNA reads TGTGCCAGCAAAGTTACAGGGGACACCGGGGAGCTGTTTTTT. Its translation is CASKVTGDTGELFF.

The chain is built from TRBV27 and TRBJ2-7, with TRBD1 matching 8 bases. Germline loops: CDR1 MNHEY, CDR2 SMNVEV (reference sequence). Trimming took 7 bases from V and 2 from J; bases not matched to a gene: 16. The CDR3 sequence is 17 residues long. For the CDR3, the DNA is TGTGCCAGCACTCCTCTAGGGGGACAGGCCCTCGCCTACGAGCAGTACTTC. This encodes CASTPLGGQALAYEQYF.

The J gene is TRBJ2-2, the V gene TRBV11-3, with D perhaps matching TRBD2 (5 bases). The V end was cut by 2 bases, the J end by 8 bases, with 12 bases between. Germline CDR1 reads SGHNT; CDR2 reads YENEEA. This CDR3 spans 14 amino acids. CDR3 bases: TGTGCCAGCAGCTTAAATCGGGGATCGGGGGAGCTGTTTTTT. It specifies CASSLNRGSGELFF.

This clone was found once. The chain is built from TRBV5-4 and TRBJ1-1; D unclear. The CDR3 is 15 residues long. V lost 0 bases and J lost 4, with 13 bases in between. Germline CDR1 is SGHNT and CDR2 is YYREEE (reference sequence). Written as DNA, the CDR3 is TGTGCCAGCAGCTTGGGAGGCAGTTCTACCACTGAAGCTTTCTTT. Amino acid sequence: CASSLGGSSTTEAFF.